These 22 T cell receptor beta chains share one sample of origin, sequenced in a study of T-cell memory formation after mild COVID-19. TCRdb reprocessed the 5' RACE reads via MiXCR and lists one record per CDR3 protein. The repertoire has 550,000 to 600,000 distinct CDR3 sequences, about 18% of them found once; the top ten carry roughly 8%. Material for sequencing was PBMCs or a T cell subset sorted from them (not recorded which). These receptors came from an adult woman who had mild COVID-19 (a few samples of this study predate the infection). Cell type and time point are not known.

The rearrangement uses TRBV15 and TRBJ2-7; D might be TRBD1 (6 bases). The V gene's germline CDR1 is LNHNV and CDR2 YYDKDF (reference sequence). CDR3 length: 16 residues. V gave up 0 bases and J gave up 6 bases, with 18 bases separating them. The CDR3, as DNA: TGTGCCACCAGCAGAGAAATTGGGGGCCTAGCTGGCGAGCAGTACTTC. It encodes CATSREIGGLAGEQYF.

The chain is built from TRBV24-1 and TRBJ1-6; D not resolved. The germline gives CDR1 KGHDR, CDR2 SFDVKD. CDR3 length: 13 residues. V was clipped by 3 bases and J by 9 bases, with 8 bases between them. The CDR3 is CATSDKGTSPLHF. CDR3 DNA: TGTGCCACCAGTGATAAGGGTACTTCACCCCTCCACTTT.

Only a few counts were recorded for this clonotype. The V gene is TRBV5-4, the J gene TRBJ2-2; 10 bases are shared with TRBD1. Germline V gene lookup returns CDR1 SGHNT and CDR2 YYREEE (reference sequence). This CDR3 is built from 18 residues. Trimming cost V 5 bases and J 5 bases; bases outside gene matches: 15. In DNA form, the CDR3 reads TGTGCCAGCAGTCCCCTGCTGAGGGACAGGGGTAATACCGGGGAGCTGTTTTTT. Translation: CASSPLLRDRGNTGELFF.

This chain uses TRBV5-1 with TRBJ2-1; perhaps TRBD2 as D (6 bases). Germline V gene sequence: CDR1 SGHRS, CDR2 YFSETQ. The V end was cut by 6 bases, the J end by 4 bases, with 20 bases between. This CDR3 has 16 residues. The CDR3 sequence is CASTRAYAGRYNEQFF. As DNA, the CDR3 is TGCGCCAGCACCAGAGCCTACGCGGGGAGATACAATGAGCAGTTCTTC. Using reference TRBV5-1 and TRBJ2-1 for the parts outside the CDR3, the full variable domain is KAGVTQTPRYLIKTRGQQVTLSCSPISGHRSVSWYQQTPGQGLQFLFEYFSETQRNKGNFPGRFSGRQFSNSRSEMNVSTLELGDSALYLCASTRAYAGRYNEQFFGPGTRLTVL.

The CDR3 DNA sequence: TGTGCCAGCAGTGAAGGTGGGATTCGGAATTCACCCCTCCACTTT. It is translated as CASSEGGIRNSPLHF. V is TRBV2 and J is TRBJ1-6, with D unresolved. The CDR3 has 15 residues. V was pared by 1 base and J by 7 bases, with 11 bases between. Germline assignment: CDR1 SNHLY and CDR2 FYNNEI.

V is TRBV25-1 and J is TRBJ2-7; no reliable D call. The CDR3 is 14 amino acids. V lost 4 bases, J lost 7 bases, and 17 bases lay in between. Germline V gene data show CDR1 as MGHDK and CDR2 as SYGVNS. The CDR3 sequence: CASSATGNRREQYF. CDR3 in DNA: TGTGCCAGCAGTGCAACTGGGAACCGAAGGGAGCAGTACTTC.

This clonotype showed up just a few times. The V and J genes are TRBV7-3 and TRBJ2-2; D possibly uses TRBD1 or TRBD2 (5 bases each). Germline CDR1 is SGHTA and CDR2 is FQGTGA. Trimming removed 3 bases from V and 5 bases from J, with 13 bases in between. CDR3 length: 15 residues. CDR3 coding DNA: TGTGCCAGCAGCTTTTCCCAGGGAGTTACCGGGGAGCTGTTTTTT. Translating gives CASSFSQGVTGELFF.

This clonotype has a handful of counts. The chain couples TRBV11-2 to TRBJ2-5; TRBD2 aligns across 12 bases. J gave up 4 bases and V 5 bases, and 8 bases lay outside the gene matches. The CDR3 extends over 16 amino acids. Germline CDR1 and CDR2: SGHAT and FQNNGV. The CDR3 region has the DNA TGTGCCAGCAGCCCGACGACTAGCGGGAGCCGAGAGACCCAGTACTTC. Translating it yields CASSPTTSGSRETQYF.

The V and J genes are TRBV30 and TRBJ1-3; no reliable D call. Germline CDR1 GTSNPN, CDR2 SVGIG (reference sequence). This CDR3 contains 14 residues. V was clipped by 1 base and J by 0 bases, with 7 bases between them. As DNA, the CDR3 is TGTGCCTGGAGTGCAGGCATCTCTGGAAACACCATATATTTT. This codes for CAWSAGISGNTIYF. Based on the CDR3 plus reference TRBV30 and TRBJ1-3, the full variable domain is SQTIHQWPATLVQPVGSPLSLECTVEGTSNPNLYWYRQAAGRGLQLLFYSVGIGQISSEVPQNLSASRPQDRQFILSSKKLLLSDSGFYLCAWSAGISGNTIYFGEGSWLTVV.

CDR3 DNA: TGTGCCAGCAGTTTGGTTCGCTTGGGCGAGCAGTACTTC. It codes for CASSLVRLGEQYF. The J gene is TRBJ2-7, the V gene TRBV12-3 or TRBV12-4, with unresolved D. The CDR3 length is 13 residues. Deletions cut 3 bases from V and 6 bases from J, with 12 bases between.

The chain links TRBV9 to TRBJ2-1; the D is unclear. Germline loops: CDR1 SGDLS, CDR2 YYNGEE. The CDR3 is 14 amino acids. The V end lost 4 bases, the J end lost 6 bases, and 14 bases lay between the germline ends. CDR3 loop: CASSPMRWRNEQFF. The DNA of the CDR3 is TGTGCCAGCAGCCCGATGCGTTGGCGCAATGAGCAGTTCTTC.

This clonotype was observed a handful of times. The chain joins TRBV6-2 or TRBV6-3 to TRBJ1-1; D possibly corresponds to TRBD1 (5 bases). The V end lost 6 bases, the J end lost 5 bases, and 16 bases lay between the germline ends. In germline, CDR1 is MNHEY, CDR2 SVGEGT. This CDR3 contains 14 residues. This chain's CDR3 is CASSPGPYKTEAFF. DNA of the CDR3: TGTGCCAGCAGCCCGGGACCATACAAGACTGAAGCTTTCTTT.

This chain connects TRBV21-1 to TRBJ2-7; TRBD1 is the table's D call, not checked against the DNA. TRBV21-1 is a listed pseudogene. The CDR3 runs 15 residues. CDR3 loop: CASHPRDRDHYEQYF. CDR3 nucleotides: TGTGCCAGCCATCCTCGGGACAGGGACCACTACGAGCAGTACTTC.

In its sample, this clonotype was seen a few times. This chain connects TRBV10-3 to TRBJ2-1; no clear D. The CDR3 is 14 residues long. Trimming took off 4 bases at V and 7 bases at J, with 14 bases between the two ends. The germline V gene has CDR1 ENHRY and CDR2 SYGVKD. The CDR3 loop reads CAISGPDGLNEQFF. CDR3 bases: TGTGCCATCAGTGGTCCAGATGGTCTAAATGAGCAGTTCTTC.

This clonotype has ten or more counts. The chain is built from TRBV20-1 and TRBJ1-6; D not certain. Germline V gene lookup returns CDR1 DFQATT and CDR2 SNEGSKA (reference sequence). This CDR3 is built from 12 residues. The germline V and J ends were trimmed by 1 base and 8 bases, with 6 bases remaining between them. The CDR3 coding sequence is TGCAGTGCTAGAGTTCGAGATTCACCCCTCCACTTT. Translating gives CSARVRDSPLHF.

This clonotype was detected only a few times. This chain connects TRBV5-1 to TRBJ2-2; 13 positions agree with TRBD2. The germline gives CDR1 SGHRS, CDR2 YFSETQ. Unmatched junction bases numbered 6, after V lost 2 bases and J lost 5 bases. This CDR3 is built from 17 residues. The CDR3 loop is CASSFGLAGEQTGELFF. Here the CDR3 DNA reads TGCGCCAGCAGCTTCGGACTAGCGGGAGAGCAAACCGGGGAGCTGTTTTTT.

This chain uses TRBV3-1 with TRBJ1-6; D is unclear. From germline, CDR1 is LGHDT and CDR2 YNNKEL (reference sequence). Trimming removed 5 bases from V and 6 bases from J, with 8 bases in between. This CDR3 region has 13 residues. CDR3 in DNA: TGTGCCAGCAGCTCGCGTAGTAATTCACCCCTCCACTTT. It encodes CASSSRSNSPLHF.

The CDR3 DNA reads TGCAGTGGCCACGACTCACGGGGGGTTGGAGATACGCAGTATTTT. Translated: CSGHDSRGVGDTQYF. The chain employs TRBV20-1 and TRBJ2-3, with 7 bases fitting TRBD2. The CDR3 runs to 15 residues. CDR1 is DFQATT, CDR2 SNEGSKA, per germline (reference sequence). Losses at the gene ends were 7 bases for V and 5 bases for J; bases not matched to a gene: 15.

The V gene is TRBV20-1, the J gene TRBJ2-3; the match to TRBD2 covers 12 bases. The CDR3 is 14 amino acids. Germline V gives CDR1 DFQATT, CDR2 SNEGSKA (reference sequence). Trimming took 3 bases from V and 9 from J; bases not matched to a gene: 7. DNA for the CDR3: TGCAGTGCTAGGGCGCCTAGCGGGGGGGACACGCAGTATTTT. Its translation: CSARAPSGGDTQYF.

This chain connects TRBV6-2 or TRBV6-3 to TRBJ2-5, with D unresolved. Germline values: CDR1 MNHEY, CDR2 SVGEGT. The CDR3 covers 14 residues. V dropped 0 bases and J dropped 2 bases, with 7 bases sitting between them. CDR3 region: CASSYSPRQETQYF. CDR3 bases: TGTGCCAGCAGTTACTCGCCAAGACAAGAGACCCAGTACTTC.

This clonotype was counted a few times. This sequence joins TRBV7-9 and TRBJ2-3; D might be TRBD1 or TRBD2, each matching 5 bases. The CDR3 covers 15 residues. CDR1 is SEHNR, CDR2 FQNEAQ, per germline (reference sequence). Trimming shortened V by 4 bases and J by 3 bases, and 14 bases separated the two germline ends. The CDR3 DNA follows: TGTGCCAGCAGCTCGACTACCCCAGGGACAGATACGCAGTATTTT. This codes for CASSSTTPGTDTQYF.

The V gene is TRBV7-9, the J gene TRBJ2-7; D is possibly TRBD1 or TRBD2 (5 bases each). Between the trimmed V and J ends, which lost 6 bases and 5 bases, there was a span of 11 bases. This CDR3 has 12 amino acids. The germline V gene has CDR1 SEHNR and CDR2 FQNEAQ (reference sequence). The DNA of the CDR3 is TGTGCCAGCAGTACCGGGACCCACGAGCAGTACTTC. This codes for CASSTGTHEQYF.